Following are 16 T cell receptor beta chains from one sample sequenced in a study of blood T cell repertoires in COVID-19. TCRdb's table, derived via immunoSEQ multiplex PCR, lists solely in-frame clones and lacks some. The repertoire consists of approximately 100,000 clones, with roughly nine tenths occurring once and the leading ten covering approximately 30%. Sample: peripheral blood. The receptors here all came from an elderly woman with acute or convalescent COVID-19.

This chain links TRBV7-6 with TRBJ2-7; 9 nucleotides match TRBD2. CDR3 size: 15 residues. The trim removed 4 bases at V and 6 bases at J, leaving 10 bases unmatched. Germline V lookup: CDR1 SGHVS, CDR2 FNYEAQ. The CDR3 protein is CASSSASGARTEQYF. The DNA of the CDR3 is TGTGCCAGCAGCTCTGCTAGCGGGGCACGTACCGAGCAGTACTTC.

The chain joins TRBV19 to TRBJ1-5; TRBD1 is a possible D gene (6 bases). V was pared by 5 bases and J by 2 bases, with 10 bases between. CDR1 is LNHDA, CDR2 SQIVND, per germline (reference sequence). There are 14 residues in the CDR3. The CDR3 loop reads CASSWGLGNQPQHF. The CDR3 nucleotides are TGTGCCAGTAGTTGGGGGCTTGGCAATCAGCCCCAGCATTTT.

V and J are TRBV29-1 and TRBJ1-5; possibly TRBD1 for D (6 bases). The CDR3 runs to 14 residues. Germline CDR1 is SQVTM and CDR2 is ANQGSEA. V was trimmed by 7 bases and J by 2 bases, leaving 15 bases between them. The CDR3 loop reads CSAKTGTGNQPQHF. The CDR3 DNA sequence: TGCAGCGCCAAGACAGGAACCGGCAATCAGCCCCAGCATTTT.

The CDR3 coding sequence is TGTGCCAGCAGCTCGCTAGCGGGGGGCTTGGATGAGCAGTTCTTC. Its protein product is CASSSLAGGLDEQFF. The genes are TRBV11-2 and TRBJ2-1, with TRBD2 matching 11 bases. The germline V gene has CDR1 SGHAT and CDR2 FQNNGV. V lost 4 bases to trimming and J lost 8 bases; unmatched junction nucleotides: 7. This CDR3 spans 15 amino acids.

This clone is a singleton in its sample. The J gene is TRBJ1-6, the V gene TRBV10-2; a possible D gene is TRBD1 (6 bases). The germline V and J ends were trimmed by 2 bases and 7 bases, with 15 bases remaining between them. CDR1 and CDR2 from the germline V gene are WSHSY and SAAADI. The CDR3 has 16 residues. This CDR3 reads CASSELGVGGNSPLHF. The CDR3 nucleotides read TGCGCCAGCAGTGAGCTGGGGGTAGGGGGAAATTCACCCCTCCACTTT.

The genes are TRBV7-2 and TRBJ1-6; D not certain. The germline V gene has CDR1 SGHTA and CDR2 FQGNSA. V was trimmed by 3 bases and J by 9 bases, leaving 9 bases between them. This CDR3 comprises 13 residues. The CDR3 loop is CASSFGYSSPLHF. CDR3 in DNA: TGTGCCAGCAGCTTCGGGTATTCTTCACCCCTCCACTTT. Drawing the rest from reference TRBV7-2 and TRBJ1-6, the complete variable domain is GAGVSQSPSNKVTEKGKDVELRCDPISGHTALYWYRQSLGQGLEFLIYFQGNSAPDKSGLPSDRFSAERTGGSVSTLTIQRTQQEDSAVYLCASSFGYSSPLHFGNGTRLTVT.

This clone was detected only a few times. The rearrangement uses TRBV7-8 and TRBJ1-3; D is perhaps TRBD1 (5 bases). CDR3 size: 16 residues. The V gene's germline CDR1 is SGHVS and CDR2 FQNEAQ. V gave up 7 bases and J gave up 2 bases, with 18 bases separating them. This CDR3 reads CASTPQSGGPGNTIYF. CDR3 nucleotide sequence: TGTGCCAGCACCCCCCAGTCCGGGGGACCTGGAAACACCATATATTTT.

This chain uses TRBV6-5 with TRBJ2-3; 8 bases fit TRBD2. The V gene's germline CDR1 is MNHEY and CDR2 SVGAGI. The CDR3 has 14 amino acids. V trimming: 7 bases; J trimming: 2 bases; junction bases outside the gene matches: 5. The CDR3 DNA reads as TGTGCCAGCAATAGCGGGGCATTCACAGATACGCAGTATTTT. This sequence encodes CASNSGAFTDTQYF.

The rearrangement joins TRBV19 to TRBJ1-4, with 11 positions matching TRBD1. J lost 7 bases, V lost 9 bases, and 13 bases had no gene match. The V gene's germline CDR1 is LNHDA and CDR2 SQIVND (reference sequence). This CDR3 has 16 amino acids. CDR3 residues: CASKPGQGVYGEKLFF. CDR3 nucleotides: TGTGCCAGCAAACCGGGACAGGGGGTATACGGTGAAAAACTGTTTTTT. The whole variable domain, remainder taken from reference TRBV19 and TRBJ1-4, is DGGITQSPKYLFRKEGQNVTLSCEQNLNHDAMYWYRQDPGQGLRLIYYSQIVNDFQKGDIAEGYSVSREKKESFPLTVTSAQKNPTAFYLCASKPGQGVYGEKLFFGSGTQLSVL.

The chain couples TRBV5-5 to TRBJ2-1; the D gene is possibly TRBD2 (5 bases). V was pared by 3 bases and J by 0 bases, with 10 bases between. This CDR3 is built from 15 residues. The V gene's germline CDR1 is SGHKS and CDR2 YYEKEE (reference sequence). The CDR3 loop reads CASSSPRDSYNEQFF. CDR3 coding DNA: TGTGCCAGCAGCTCCCCCCGGGACTCCTACAATGAGCAGTTCTTC.

The rearrangement uses TRBV19 and TRBJ1-2, with 9 bases identical to TRBD1. The CDR3 contains 15 residues. The V gene's germline CDR1 is LNHDA and CDR2 SQIVND (reference sequence). The ends lost 5 bases at V and 7 bases at J; junction bases unmatched: 11. CDR3 region: CASSPGDRAGSGYTF. The CDR3 DNA sequence: TGTGCCAGTAGTCCAGGGGACAGGGCGGGAAGTGGCTACACCTTC.

The V gene is TRBV5-6, the J gene TRBJ2-5; TRBD1 matches at 7 bases. CDR1 is SGHDT, CDR2 YYEEEE, per germline. This CDR3 is built from 13 residues. The trim removed 1 base at V and 5 bases at J, leaving 2 bases unmatched. CDR3 in amino acids: CASSLNRGETQYF. In DNA form, the CDR3 reads TGTGCCAGCAGCTTGAACAGGGGTGAGACCCAGTACTTC.

The chain's CDR3 is CASSLGPHGILEKLFF. CDR3 DNA sequence: TGTGCCAGCAGCTTAGGTCCCCACGGGATACTTGAAAAACTGTTTTTT. This rearrangement joins TRBV11-2 to TRBJ1-4; D is undetermined. The CDR3 loop spans 16 amino acids. Germline values: CDR1 SGHAT, CDR2 FQNNGV. V was trimmed by 1 base and J by 7 bases, leaving 16 bases between them.

The chain employs TRBV6-1 and TRBJ1-3; D uncertain. Trimming shortened V by 3 bases and J by 0 bases, and 9 bases separated the two germline ends. CDR1 and CDR2 (germline): MNHNS, SASEGT. The CDR3 has 15 amino acids. CDR3 amino acids: CASSEVGSSGNTIYF. Written as DNA, the CDR3 is TGTGCCAGCAGTGAGGTGGGGAGCTCTGGAAACACCATATATTTT.

The CDR3 is CAISVGTGLQFF. The CDR3 DNA follows: TGTGCCATCAGTGTCGGGACAGGACTCCAGTTCTTC. This chain connects TRBV10-3 to TRBJ2-1; 8 bases agree with TRBD1. Germline CDR1 ENHRY, CDR2 SYGVKD. Trimming removed 4 bases from V and 13 bases from J; junction bases left unmatched: 6. The CDR3 length is 12 residues.

The V gene is TRBV24-1, the J gene TRBJ2-7; D perhaps matches TRBD1 (6 bases). The germline V gene has CDR1 KGHDR and CDR2 SFDVKD. V gave up 4 bases and J gave up 0 bases, with 21 bases separating them. The CDR3 has 18 amino acids. The CDR3 spells CATSDRPGTKTGSYEQYF. The CDR3 DNA is TGTGCCACCAGTGACCGTCCCGGGACAAAAACCGGCTCCTACGAGCAGTACTTC.